This is a list of T cell receptor beta chains from one sample in a study of a mutant IDH1 vaccine in newly diagnosed glioma. The method was immunoSEQ multiplex PCR; TCRdb's version includes in-frame clones alone and lacks a portion of them. The sample holds about 44,000 clones, approximately 90% seen once. No antigen has been identified for these receptors. Sequences were derived from PBMCs, sampled from a glioma patient whose treatment included an IDH1 peptide vaccine. These receptors all stem from a man in his fifties or sixties with glioma. Each CDR3 is given with its conserved first and last residue. The order of the fields is J gene, clone size, V gene, D gene, CDR3 protein, CDR3 DNA. The D gene is left open where the match is weak. Clone size is stated in some rows and not others, as once, few, many or a class when expanded.

J: TRBJ2-7
size: .
V: TRBV19
D: TRBD1
CDR3: CASSATGPSAEQYF
DNA: TGTGCCAGTAGTGCGACAGGGCCGTCAGCCGAGCAGTACTTC

J: TRBJ2-5
size: .
V: TRBV9
D: TRBD2
CDR3: CASPFGREDEETQYF
DNA: TGTGCCAGCCCGTTCGGGCGGGAGGATGAAGAGACCCAGTACTTC

J: TRBJ2-4
size: .
V: TRBV15
D: TRBD1
CDR3: CAARQSGTGLAKNIQYF
DNA: TGTGCCGCGCGGCAGTCAGGGACAGGTTTAGCCAAAAACATTCAGTACTTC

J: TRBJ1-2
size: .
V: TRBV7-9
D: .
CDR3: CASSLVGQAGGYTF
DNA: TGTGCCAGCAGCTTAGTCGGCCAGGCCGGTGGCTACACCTTC

J: TRBJ1-3
size: .
V: TRBV14
D: TRBD1
CDR3: CASSQDRGSAGNTIYF
DNA: TGTGCCAGCAGCCAAGACAGGGGGTCTGCTGGAAACACCATATATTTT

J: TRBJ2-2
size: once
V: TRBV10-3
D: TRBD2
CDR3: CAIRVAGGPSTGELFF
DNA: TGTGCCATCCGGGTAGCGGGGGGGCCGAGCACCGGGGAGCTGTTTTTT

J: TRBJ2-1
size: once
V: TRBV7-6
D: TRBD1
CDR3: CASSLGVAQGLNNEQFF
DNA: TGTGCCAGCAGCTTAGGGGTAGCACAGGGGTTGAACAATGAGCAGTTCTTC

J: TRBJ1-1
size: .
V: TRBV25-1
D: .
CDR3: CASSEYNTEAFF
DNA: TGTGCCAGCAGTGAATATAACACTGAAGCTTTCTTT

J: TRBJ2-7
size: .
V: TRBV27
D: .
CDR3: CASRPTPGPYYEQYF
DNA: TGTGCCAGCAGACCTACGCCGGGACCTTATTACGAGCAGTACTTC

J: TRBJ2-7
size: .
V: TRBV28
D: TRBD1
CDR3: CASSWDRGPSYEQYF
DNA: TGTGCCAGCAGTTGGGACAGGGGGCCCTCCTACGAGCAGTACTTC

J: TRBJ1-2
size: once
V: TRBV7-2
D: .
CDR3: CASTEGGTAHGYTF
DNA: TGTGCCAGCACCGAGGGGGGGACCGCACATGGCTACACCTTC

J: TRBJ1-3
size: .
V: TRBV7-9
D: .
CDR3: CASLQGTGNTIYF
DNA: TGTGCCAGCCTACAAGGAACGGGAAACACCATATATTTT

J: TRBJ2-7
size: .
V: TRBV9
D: .
CDR3: CASSTRTESSYEQYF
DNA: TGTGCCAGCAGCACACGGACGGAGAGCTCCTACGAGCAGTACTTC

J: TRBJ1-3
size: .
V: TRBV11-3
D: .
CDR3: CASSLSRGTGNTIYF
DNA: TGTGCCAGCAGCTTATCACGGGGGACGGGAAACACCATATATTTT

J: TRBJ2-3
size: .
V: TRBV7-9
D: TRBD1
CDR3: CASSPPTGTSPDTQYF
DNA: TGTGCCAGCAGCCCGCCGACAGGGACCTCTCCTGATACGCAGTATTTT

J: TRBJ1-1
size: .
V: TRBV15
D: .
CDR3: CATSSDLFTAGRTEAFF
DNA: TGTGCCACCAGCAGCGACCTGTTTACGGCGGGGCGCACTGAAGCTTTCTTT

J: TRBJ2-7
size: .
V: TRBV9
D: .
CDR3: CASSARGFGLSHEQYF
DNA: TGTGCCAGCAGCGCGCGCGGTTTTGGGCTTTCCCACGAGCAGTACTTC

J: TRBJ1-5
size: .
V: TRBV4-2
D: .
CDR3: CASSQGVQGSNQPQHF
DNA: TGTGCCAGCAGCCAAGGGGTCCAGGGGAGCAATCAGCCCCAGCATTTT

J: TRBJ1-4
size: .
V: TRBV6-1
D: TRBD1
CDR3: CASTHTGVGKLFF
DNA: TGTGCCAGCACTCACACAGGGGTGGGAAAACTGTTTTTT

J: TRBJ2-7
size: .
V: TRBV25-1
D: .
CDR3: CASSYQREQYF
DNA: TGTGCCAGCAGTTACCAGCGCGAGCAGTACTTC

J: TRBJ1-1
size: once
V: TRBV2
D: .
CDR3: CASSEVAGPRNTEAFF
DNA: TGTGCCAGCAGTGAAGTGGCAGGCCCCAGGAACACTGAAGCTTTCTTT

J: TRBJ2-1
size: .
V: TRBV5-1
D: .
CDR3: CASSSPGLNEQFF
DNA: TGCGCCAGCAGCTCCCCGGGACTCAATGAGCAGTTCTTC

J: TRBJ2-3
size: .
V: TRBV11-2
D: .
CDR3: CASNDPTGSTDTQYF
DNA: TGTGCCAGCAACGACCCGACGGGGAGCACAGATACGCAGTATTTT

J: TRBJ2-2
size: .
V: TRBV10-2
D: TRBD1
CDR3: CASYRGLGTGELFF
DNA: TGCGCCAGTTACAGGGGGCTTGGCACCGGGGAGCTGTTTTTT

J: TRBJ1-5
size: .
V: TRBV19
D: TRBD1
CDR3: CASSSLRDRGFGNQPQHF
DNA: TGTGCCAGTAGTAGCCTCCGGGACAGGGGCTTTGGCAATCAGCCCCAGCATTTT

J: TRBJ2-7
size: .
V: TRBV27
D: TRBD1
CDR3: CASSGPGQGIYEQYF
DNA: TGTGCCAGCAGTGGGCCGGGACAGGGGATATACGAGCAGTACTTC

J: TRBJ2-3
size: .
V: TRBV10-3
D: TRBD2
CDR3: CAISGTSGSRMASTDTQYF
DNA: TGTGCCATCAGCGGGACTAGCGGGAGTCGTATGGCCAGCACAGATACGCAGTATTTT

J: TRBJ2-3
size: .
V: TRBV9
D: .
CDR3: CASSVFSGTLADTQYF
DNA: TGTGCCAGCAGCGTATTTTCAGGGACCCTCGCAGATACGCAGTATTTT

J: TRBJ1-2
size: .
V: TRBV11-1
D: .
CDR3: CASSSGYGYTF
DNA: TGTGCCAGCAGCTCGGGCTATGGCTACACCTTC

J: TRBJ2-5
size: .
V: TRBV6-4
D: .
CDR3: CASSMRAEETQYF
DNA: TGTGCCAGCAGTATGCGGGCGGAAGAGACCCAGTACTTC

J: TRBJ2-7
size: .
V: TRBV4-3
D: .
CDR3: CASSLGGSYEQYF
DNA: TGCGCCAGCAGCCTCGGGGGCTCCTACGAGCAGTACTTC

J: TRBJ1-5
size: .
V: TRBV27
D: TRBD1
CDR3: CASRGTGSNQPQHF
DNA: TGTGCCAGCCGCGGGACAGGTAGCAATCAGCCCCAGCATTTT

J: TRBJ1-1
size: once
V: TRBV19
D: TRBD1
CDR3: CASSLNDRGTEAFF
DNA: TGTGCCAGTAGTTTGAACGACAGGGGTACTGAAGCTTTCTTT

J: TRBJ2-7
size: .
V: TRBV7-8
D: TRBD1
CDR3: CASRAGQGAVRYEQYF
DNA: TGTGCCAGCAGGGCGGGACAGGGGGCTGTTAGGTACGAGCAGTACTTC

J: TRBJ2-1
size: .
V: TRBV29-1
D: TRBD1
CDR3: CSAVTGALHNEQFF
DNA: TGCAGCGCCGTCACAGGGGCCCTCCACAATGAGCAGTTCTTC

J: TRBJ2-7
size: .
V: TRBV28
D: .
CDR3: CAIGTPTYEQYF
DNA: TGTGCCATTGGGACTCCGACCTACGAGCAGTACTTC

J: TRBJ2-1
size: .
V: TRBV5-1
D: .
CDR3: CASSLASFGPRNEQFF
DNA: TGCGCCAGCAGCTTGGCCTCCTTTGGCCCCCGCAATGAGCAGTTCTTC

J: TRBJ2-3
size: .
V: TRBV27
D: TRBD2
CDR3: CASTRGPLPGLAISTDTQYF
DNA: TGTGCCAGCACCAGAGGTCCCCTCCCAGGACTAGCGATAAGCACAGATACGCAGTATTTT

J: TRBJ2-5
size: .
V: TRBV7-2
D: .
CDR3: CASSTRGQQTQYF
DNA: TGTGCCAGCAGCACGAGGGGCCAACAGACCCAGTACTTC

J: TRBJ1-2
size: .
V: TRBV25-1
D: .
CDR3: CASSEGEVRLGYTF
DNA: TGTGCCAGCAGTGAGGGCGAGGTTCGGTTAGGCTACACCTTC

J: TRBJ2-1
size: .
V: TRBV15
D: TRBD2
CDR3: CATSRVEAGGPYNEQFF
DNA: TGTGCCACCAGCAGAGTGGAGGCGGGGGGACCCTACAATGAGCAGTTCTTC

J: TRBJ1-1
size: once
V: TRBV19
D: .
CDR3: CASSNGLKGQAFF
DNA: TGTGCCAGTAGTAATGGGTTAAAGGGGCAAGCTTTCTTT

J: TRBJ1-5
size: .
V: TRBV6-6
D: TRBD1
CDR3: CASSPGQGRDQPQHF
DNA: TGTGCCAGCAGCCCGGGACAGGGGAGGGATCAGCCCCAGCATTTT

J: TRBJ2-1
size: .
V: TRBV6-5
D: TRBD1
CDR3: CASSYSLQGIYNEQFF
DNA: TGTGCCAGCAGTTACTCGTTACAGGGGATCTACAATGAGCAGTTCTTC

J: TRBJ1-2
size: .
V: TRBV4-3
D: .
CDR3: CASSPKVDTGYGYTF
DNA: TGCGCCAGCAGCCCGAAAGTGGACACCGGCTATGGCTACACCTTC

J: TRBJ2-2
size: .
V: TRBV7-8
D: .
CDR3: CASSLSRANTGELFF
DNA: TGTGCCAGCAGCTTAAGCAGAGCGAACACCGGGGAGCTGTTTTTT

J: TRBJ2-1
size: .
V: TRBV7-8
D: .
CDR3: CASSLGESSYNEQFF
DNA: TGTGCCAGCAGCTTAGGTGAGAGCTCCTACAATGAGCAGTTCTTC

J: TRBJ1-1
size: .
V: TRBV14
D: TRBD1
CDR3: CASSPLLGQGASTEAFF
DNA: TGTGCCAGCAGCCCGCTCTTGGGACAGGGGGCAAGCACTGAAGCTTTCTTT

J: TRBJ2-5
size: .
V: TRBV2
D: TRBD1
CDR3: CASRRDRGFRETQYF
DNA: TGTGCCAGCAGGAGGGACAGGGGGTTTCGGGAGACCCAGTACTTC

J: TRBJ1-1
size: .
V: TRBV4-3
D: .
CDR3: CASSQEGRVLTEAFF
DNA: TGCGCCAGCAGCCAAGAGGGACGGGTGTTGACTGAAGCTTTCTTT

J: TRBJ1-1
size: .
V: TRBV5-1
D: .
CDR3: CASSLVRMNTEAFF
DNA: TGCGCCAGCAGCTTGGTACGGATGAACACTGAAGCTTTCTTT